This T cell receptor (beta chain) emerged from a study of PD-1 blockade in classical Hodgkin lymphoma. For this clone: The target antigen is unknown.

The sample's time point: cycle 4 day 1 (C4D1), after five to seven weeks of nivolumab. Every one of the patients relapsed after autologous stem cell transplantation (brentuximab vedotin exposure was variable). CD8+ T cell isolation from thawed PBMCs was performed by magnetic negative selection. Profiled with immunoSEQ multiplex PCR; TCRdb holds only in-frame clones, not every one. This sample carries about 19,000 clones, about 87% of them seen once, and the ten largest clones take roughly 5%. Points from the study as a whole: CD4+ TCR diversity climbed significantly by C4D1, unlike CD8+ TCR diversity. Complete responders had baseline diversity similar to newly diagnosed patients.

The CDR3 is 17 amino acids. Unmatched junction bases numbered 4, after V lost 0 bases and J lost 2 bases. The germline gives CDR1 MRHNA, CDR2 SNTAGT. The receptor's source is a human donor with classical Hodgkin lymphoma. The chain is built from TRBV6-4 and TRBJ2-3; 11 nucleotides agree with TRBD2. Sequences were derived from CD8+ T cells from blood, sampled before the fourth cycle of nivolumab. This CDR3 reads CASSDSGLAGPTDTQYF. The CDR3 DNA reads TGTGCCAGCAGTGACTCTGGACTAGCGGGTCCCACAGATACGCAGTATTTT.